This T cell receptor beta chain was recorded in a study of blood T cell repertoires in COVID-19. Whole-study context: Nucleic acid was either cDNA or gDNA, and it came from T cells, B-cell-depleted T cells, or PBMCs.

Per the authors' pipeline: Reference gene primer amplification gave nucleated cell count estimates. The data were produced by immunoSEQ multiplex PCR, yet TCRdb's version contains in-frame clones alone and is incomplete. Clone size and the V and J calls come from that table; the DNA yielded D and trimming. The top ten clones hold roughly 2.6% of a sample with roughly 220,000 clones, approximately 81% of them seen once. Trimming cost V 3 bases and J 3 bases, with 15 bases left between them. CDR1 and CDR2 from the germline V gene are ENHRY and SYGVKD. The CDR3 covers 16 residues. The chain couples TRBV10-3 to TRBJ1-5; unclear D gene. Specimen: peripheral blood. The TCR originated in a man aged 45-60 years who had recovered from COVID-19. The CDR3 protein is CAISDGGHLNNQPQHF. DNA of the CDR3: TGTGCCATCAGTGATGGAGGGCATTTGAACAATCAGCCCCAGCATTTT.